This T cell receptor beta chain comes out of a study of CD8 T cells in ankylosing spondylitis. Trimming stripped 8 bases from V and 1 base from J, with 13 bases between. This CDR3 contains 14 residues. CDR1 MNHEY and CDR2 SMNVEV come from the germline V gene (reference sequence). Many counts were recorded for this clonotype. TCRdb reprocessed the 5' RACE reads with MiXCR, giving one entry per CDR3 protein. Of about 220,000 distinct CDR3 sequences in the sample, roughly 25% were seen once. What was sequenced was blood, either unsorted or a sorted T cell fraction (not recorded which). This receptor was obtained from a male donor with ankylosing spondylitis or in good health (not recorded which). The chain links TRBV27 to TRBJ2-3; tentatively, D is TRBD1 or TRBD2 (5 bases each). The CDR3 loop is CASSRDEGTDTQYF. The CDR3 bases are TGTGCCAGCTCTAGGGACGAAGGCACAGATACGCAGTATTTT.